This passage covers 2 T cell receptor beta chains from one sample sequenced in a study of T-cell reconstitution after alpha-beta-depleted transplantation in children. TCRbeta library construction was performed incorporating unique molecular identifiers. TCRdb ran MiXCR on the PCR reads and lists one entry per CDR3 protein. The sample shows 40,000 to 55,000 distinct CDR3 sequences, over 4.5% of them seen only once. The specimen was PBMCs, mostly from graft donor cells, collected 60 days after TCRalphabeta/CD19-depleted stem cell transplant. Source of these receptors: a female patient aged 2-15 years who had a stem cell transplant for aplastic anemia, so the T cells may come from the graft donor.

In its sample, this clonotype was seen many times. The chain recombines TRBV12-3 or TRBV12-4 with TRBJ2-2, with no clear D. V was trimmed by 1 base and J by 6 bases, leaving 3 bases between them. The CDR3 is 12 amino acids. The CDR3, as DNA: TGTGCCAGCAGTTTAGGGGCCGGGGAGCTGTTTTTT. Protein product: CASSLGAGELFF.

This clonotype has at least ten counts. CDR3 amino acids: CASSEGATTDTQYF. The CDR3 bases are TGTGCCAGCTCGGAAGGGGCTACCACAGATACGCAGTATTTT. The J gene is TRBJ2-3, the V gene TRBV7-3, with a weak D call TRBD1 (5 bases). The germline gives CDR1 SGHTA, CDR2 FQGTGA. This CDR3 comprises 14 residues. The V gene lost 8 bases and the J gene lost 2 bases, with 14 bases spanning the gap.